This T cell receptor (beta chain) was profiled in a study of T-cell reconstitution after alpha-beta-depleted transplantation in children. Preparation of the TCRbeta library used unique molecular identifiers. Each CDR3 protein gets one entry after TCRdb re-called the PCR reads with MiXCR. The table shows 450,000 to 600,000 distinct CDR3 sequences, with around 20% occurring only once. The CDR3 contains 13 residues. Germline CDR1 SGHRS, CDR2 YFSETQ. Deletions cut 5 bases from V and 2 bases from J, with 11 bases between. The genes are TRBV5-1 and TRBJ2-7; D is perhaps TRBD1 (6 bases). The starting material was PBMCs from the stem cell graft donor, obtained from the stem cell graft. The TCR was taken from a human donor who donated a stem cell graft to a child with acute lymphoblastic leukemia. For the CDR3, the DNA is TGCGCCAGCAGACTCGGGACACCCTACGAGCAGTACTTC. Protein sequence: CASRLGTPYEQYF.